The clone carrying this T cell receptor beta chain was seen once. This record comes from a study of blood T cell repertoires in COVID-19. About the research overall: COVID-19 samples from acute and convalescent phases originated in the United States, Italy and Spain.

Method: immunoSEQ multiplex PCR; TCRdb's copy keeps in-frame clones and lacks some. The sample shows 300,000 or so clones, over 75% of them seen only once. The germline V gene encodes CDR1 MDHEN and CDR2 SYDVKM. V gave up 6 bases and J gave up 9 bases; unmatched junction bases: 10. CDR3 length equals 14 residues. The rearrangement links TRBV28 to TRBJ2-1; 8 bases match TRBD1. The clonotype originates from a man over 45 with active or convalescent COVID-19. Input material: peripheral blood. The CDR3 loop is CASSSADRVIEQFF. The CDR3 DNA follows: TGTGCCAGCAGCTCAGCGGACAGGGTGATTGAGCAGTTCTTC. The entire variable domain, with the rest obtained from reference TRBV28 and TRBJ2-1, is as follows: DVKVTQSSRYLVKRTGEKVFLECVQDMDHENMFWYRQDPGLGLRLIYFSYDVKMKEKGDIPEGYSVSREKKERFSLILESASTNQTSMYLCASSSADRVIEQFFGPGTRLTVL.